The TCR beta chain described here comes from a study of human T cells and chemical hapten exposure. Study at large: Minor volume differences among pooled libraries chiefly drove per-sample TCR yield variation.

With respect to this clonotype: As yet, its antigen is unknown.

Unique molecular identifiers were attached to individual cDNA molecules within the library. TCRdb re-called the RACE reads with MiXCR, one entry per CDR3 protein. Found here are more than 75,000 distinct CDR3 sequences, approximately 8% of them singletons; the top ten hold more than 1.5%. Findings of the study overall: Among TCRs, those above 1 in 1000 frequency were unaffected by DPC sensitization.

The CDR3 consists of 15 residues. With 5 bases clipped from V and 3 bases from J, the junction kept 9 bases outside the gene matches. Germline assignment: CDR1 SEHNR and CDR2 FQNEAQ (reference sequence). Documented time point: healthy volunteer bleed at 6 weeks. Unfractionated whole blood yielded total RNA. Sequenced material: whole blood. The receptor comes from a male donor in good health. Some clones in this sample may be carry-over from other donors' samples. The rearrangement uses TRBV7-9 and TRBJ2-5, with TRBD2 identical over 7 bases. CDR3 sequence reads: CASSPEGTTEETQYF. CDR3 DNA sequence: TGTGCCAGCAGCCCGGAGGGGACTACGGAAGAGACCCAGTACTTC.